These T cell receptor beta chains were read from a single sample in a study of cytomegalovirus exposure and HLA in healthy donors. Some clones are missing from TCRdb's copy, which holds only in-frame ones; the method was immunoSEQ multiplex PCR. The repertoire holds roughly 160,000 clones, with approximately 80% as singletons. The specimen sequenced was PBMCs. The receptors derive from a man aged 45-60 years in good health and CMV-seropositive. Each CDR3 is given with its conserved first and last residue. Fields, in order: CDR3 protein, CDR3 DNA, J gene, clone size, V gene, D gene. The D gene is left open where the match is weak. Clone size is stated in some rows and not others, as once, few, many or a class when expanded.

CDR3: CASRTGYYEQYF
DNA: TGTGCCAGCAGAACAGGGTACTACGAGCAGTACTTC
J: TRBJ2-7
size: NA
V: TRBV28
D: NA

CDR3: CASSTGGQTWSQYF
DNA: TGTGCCAGCAGTACCGGAGGACAGACATGGAGCCAGTACTTC
J: TRBJ2-5
size: NA
V: TRBV28
D: NA

CDR3: CASSIPRQTYSNQPQHF
DNA: TGTGCCAGTAGTATTCCTAGACAGACCTATAGCAATCAGCCCCAGCATTTT
J: TRBJ1-5
size: NA
V: TRBV19
D: NA

CDR3: CASSPRPGNSPLHF
DNA: TGTGCCAGCAGCCCCAGACCCGGGAATTCACCCCTCCACTTT
J: TRBJ1-6
size: NA
V: TRBV11-2
D: NA

CDR3: CASSLSRANEQFF
DNA: TGTGCTAGCAGCTTATCCAGGGCCAATGAGCAGTTCTTC
J: TRBJ2-1
size: NA
V: TRBV7-7
D: NA

CDR3: CASSLLALTYEQYF
DNA: TGTGCCAGCAGTTTACTAGCGTTAACCTACGAGCAGTACTTC
J: TRBJ2-7
size: NA
V: TRBV7-2
D: TRBD2

CDR3: CASRDSLYEQYF
DNA: TGTGCCAGCAGGGACAGCCTCTACGAGCAGTACTTC
J: TRBJ2-7
size: NA
V: TRBV25-1
D: NA

CDR3: CASSEAQTSGGNIQYF
DNA: TGTGCCAGCAGTGAAGCTCAGACTAGCGGGGGAAACATTCAGTACTTC
J: TRBJ2-4
size: NA
V: TRBV2
D: TRBD2

CDR3: CASSLDGGRSYEQYF
DNA: TGTGCCAGCAGCTTGGATGGAGGGAGGTCCTACGAGCAGTACTTC
J: TRBJ2-7
size: few
V: TRBV5-4
D: NA

CDR3: CASIKDRSTDTQYF
DNA: TGTGCCAGCATTAAGGACAGAAGCACAGATACGCAGTATTTT
J: TRBJ2-3
size: once
V: TRBV2
D: NA

CDR3: CASGQVTDTQYF
DNA: TGTGCCAGTGGACAGGTAACAGATACGCAGTATTTT
J: TRBJ2-3
size: NA
V: TRBV6-5
D: TRBD1

CDR3: CASSDPTLNEQYF
DNA: TGTGCCAGCAGTGACCCCACATTGAATGAGCAGTACTTC
J: TRBJ2-7
size: NA
V: TRBV25-1
D: NA

CDR3: CASSGQAGTDTQYF
DNA: TGTGCCAGCAGCGGACAGGCGGGCACAGATACGCAGTATTTT
J: TRBJ2-3
size: NA
V: TRBV9
D: NA

CDR3: CASKKEDSLNTEAFF
DNA: TGTGCCAGCAAGAAAGAGGACAGTCTGAACACTGAAGCTTTCTTT
J: TRBJ1-1
size: NA
V: TRBV6-4
D: NA

CDR3: CASSPLGGGGNEQYF
DNA: TGTGCCAGCTCACCCTTAGGCGGGGGGGGCAACGAGCAGTACTTC
J: TRBJ2-7
size: NA
V: TRBV18
D: TRBD2

CDR3: CASSDSPVNTGELFF
DNA: TGTGCCAGCAGTGACTCCCCAGTAAACACCGGGGAGCTGTTTTTT
J: TRBJ2-2
size: NA
V: TRBV6-4
D: NA

CDR3: CASSKDRGSYEQYF
DNA: TGTGCCAGCAGCAAGGACAGGGGGTCCTACGAGCAGTACTTC
J: TRBJ2-7
size: NA
V: TRBV11-1
D: TRBD1

CDR3: CASSEKRAPRDHYGYTF
DNA: TGTGCCAGCAGTGAGAAAAGAGCCCCCCGGGATCACTATGGCTACACCTTC
J: TRBJ1-2
size: NA
V: TRBV6-1
D: NA

CDR3: CASSALGTGGYGANVLTF
DNA: TGTGCCAGCAGCGCTCTGGGGACAGGCGGGTATGGGGCCAACGTCCTGACTTTC
J: TRBJ2-6
size: few
V: TRBV13
D: TRBD1

CDR3: CASSQSDGGTRTEAFF
DNA: TGTGCCAGCAGCCAATCCGACGGGGGAACTAGGACTGAAGCTTTCTTT
J: TRBJ1-1
size: NA
V: TRBV4-2
D: NA

CDR3: CASSGGLAPYNEQFF
DNA: TGTGCCAGCAGCGGGGGACTAGCTCCATACAATGAGCAGTTCTTC
J: TRBJ2-1
size: NA
V: TRBV9
D: TRBD2

CDR3: CASSLGDREGDTQYF
DNA: TGTGCCAGTAGTTTAGGGGACAGGGAGGGGGATACGCAGTATTTT
J: TRBJ2-3
size: NA
V: TRBV19
D: TRBD1

CDR3: CASSLLGTDRGGYEQYF
DNA: TGTGCCAGCAGTTTACTCGGGACAGACAGGGGGGGGTACGAGCAGTACTTC
J: TRBJ2-7
size: NA
V: TRBV27
D: TRBD1

CDR3: CASSSGQGITPLHF
DNA: TGCGCCAGCAGCTCGGGACAGGGGATTACACCCCTCCACTTT
J: TRBJ1-6
size: few
V: TRBV5-1
D: TRBD1

CDR3: CASSLGGYTDTQYF
DNA: TGTGCCAGCTCCTTGGGAGGGTACACAGATACGCAGTATTTT
J: TRBJ2-3
size: NA
V: TRBV27
D: TRBD2

CDR3: CASRLAGGRDEQYF
DNA: TGTGCCAGCAGACTAGCGGGGGGGCGGGACGAGCAGTACTTC
J: TRBJ2-7
size: NA
V: TRBV7-2
D: TRBD2

CDR3: CASSHHQVGRGGYTF
DNA: TGTGCCAGCAGCCACCACCAAGTTGGGCGTGGCGGCTACACCTTC
J: TRBJ1-2
size: NA
V: TRBV14
D: NA

CDR3: CASNRGITDTQYF
DNA: TGTGCCAGCAACAGGGGAATCACAGATACGCAGTATTTT
J: TRBJ2-3
size: few
V: TRBV6-5
D: TRBD1

CDR3: CAIIRGFSRQSRDDTEAFF
DNA: TGTGCCATCATTCGGGGGTTTTCAAGACAAAGTAGAGACGACACTGAAGCTTTCTTT
J: TRBJ1-1
size: once
V: TRBV10-3
D: NA

CDR3: CSVEVKLAGISTDTQYF
DNA: TGCAGCGTTGAAGTTAAACTAGCGGGAATAAGCACAGATACGCAGTATTTT
J: TRBJ2-3
size: few
V: TRBV29-1
D: TRBD2

CDR3: CASSGTVVTF
DNA: TGTGCCAGCAGCGGGACAGTAGTCACCTTC
J: TRBJ1-2
size: NA
V: TRBV9
D: NA

CDR3: CASSTLRQGGVYGYTF
DNA: TGTGCCAGCAGCACCCTTCGACAGGGGGGGGTCTATGGCTACACCTTC
J: TRBJ1-2
size: once
V: TRBV9
D: TRBD1

CDR3: CASSGEGRETQYF
DNA: TGTGCCAGCAGCGGGGAGGGGAGGGAGACCCAGTACTTC
J: TRBJ2-5
size: NA
V: TRBV7-3
D: TRBD2

CDR3: CASSYVRGYEQYF
DNA: TGTGCCAGCAGTTACGTCAGGGGGTACGAGCAGTACTTC
J: TRBJ2-7
size: NA
V: TRBV6-5
D: TRBD1

CDR3: CASSLTRRDRGLYGYTF
DNA: TGTGCCAGCAGCCTAACCCGTCGCGACAGGGGGCTGTATGGCTACACCTTC
J: TRBJ1-2
size: NA
V: TRBV27
D: TRBD1

CDR3: CASSRDLYEQYF
DNA: TGTGCCAGCAGTCGAGATCTCTACGAGCAGTACTTC
J: TRBJ2-7
size: NA
V: TRBV7-2
D: NA

CDR3: CASSLGGSGRGASEQYF
DNA: TGTGCCAGCAGCTTAGGTGGGTCCGGCAGGGGAGCGTCCGAGCAGTACTTC
J: TRBJ2-7
size: NA
V: TRBV7-9
D: NA

CDR3: CASSFPGQNYGYTF
DNA: TGTGCCAGCAGCTTTCCTGGACAGAACTATGGCTACACCTTC
J: TRBJ1-2
size: NA
V: TRBV5-6
D: NA

CDR3: CASSDPGEGYYGYTF
DNA: TGTGCCAGCAGTGACCCAGGGGAAGGTTACTATGGCTACACCTTC
J: TRBJ1-2
size: NA
V: TRBV25-1
D: NA

CDR3: CASSLVGERVFQETQYF
DNA: TGTGCCAGCAGCTTGGTCGGGGAGCGAGTCTTTCAAGAGACCCAGTACTTC
J: TRBJ2-5
size: few
V: TRBV5-6
D: NA

CDR3: CASARGTNSYEQYF
DNA: TGTGCCAGCGCACGGGGGACGAACTCCTACGAGCAGTACTTC
J: TRBJ2-7
size: NA
V: TRBV6-6
D: NA

CDR3: CASSVQGDRGLGNTIYF
DNA: TGTGCCAGCAGCGTTCAAGGTGACAGGGGGCTTGGAAACACCATATATTTT
J: TRBJ1-3
size: few
V: TRBV9
D: TRBD1

CDR3: CASSFGQGPYNEQFF
DNA: TGCGCCAGCAGCTTTGGACAGGGCCCCTACAATGAGCAGTTCTTC
J: TRBJ2-1
size: NA
V: TRBV5-1
D: TRBD1

CDR3: CASSDRNTEAFF
DNA: TGTGCCAGTTCGGACAGAAACACTGAAGCTTTCTTT
J: TRBJ1-1
size: NA
V: TRBV6-5
D: NA

CDR3: CAILGGGSYNEQFF
DNA: TGTGCCATCCTCGGGGGGGGCTCCTACAATGAGCAGTTCTTC
J: TRBJ2-1
size: NA
V: TRBV15
D: TRBD2

CDR3: CASSLQTGGVQYF
DNA: TGTGCCAGCAGCTTGCAGACAGGGGGGGTGCAGTACTTC
J: TRBJ2-7
size: NA
V: TRBV5-6
D: TRBD1

CDR3: CASSLGSFYEQYF
DNA: TGTGCCAGCAGTTTGGGCAGTTTCTACGAGCAGTACTTC
J: TRBJ2-7
size: NA
V: TRBV27
D: NA

CDR3: CASRGPYTEAFF
DNA: TGTGCCAGTAGGGGGCCCTACACTGAAGCTTTCTTT
J: TRBJ1-1
size: few
V: TRBV19
D: NA

CDR3: CASSKGGANQPQHF
DNA: TGTGCCAGCAGCAAAGGGGGGGCTAATCAGCCCCAGCATTTT
J: TRBJ1-5
size: NA
V: TRBV7-2
D: NA

CDR3: CASSATIQETQYF
DNA: TGTGCCAGCAGTGCTACGATCCAAGAGACCCAGTACTTC
J: TRBJ2-5
size: NA
V: TRBV6-1
D: NA

CDR3: CASSLLAGATGELFF
DNA: TGTGCCAGCAGCTTACTAGCGGGGGCCACCGGGGAGCTGTTTTTT
J: TRBJ2-2
size: NA
V: TRBV7-7
D: TRBD2